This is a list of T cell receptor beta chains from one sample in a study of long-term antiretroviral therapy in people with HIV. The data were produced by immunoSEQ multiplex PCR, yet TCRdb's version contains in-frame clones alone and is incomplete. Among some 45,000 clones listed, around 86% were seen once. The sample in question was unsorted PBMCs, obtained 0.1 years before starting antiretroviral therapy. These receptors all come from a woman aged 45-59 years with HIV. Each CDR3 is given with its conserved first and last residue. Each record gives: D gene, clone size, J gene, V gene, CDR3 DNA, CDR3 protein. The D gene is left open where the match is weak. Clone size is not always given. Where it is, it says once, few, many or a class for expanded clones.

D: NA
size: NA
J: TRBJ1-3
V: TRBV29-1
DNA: TGCAGCGGTGGCTCTGGAAACACCATATATTTT
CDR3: CSGGSGNTIYF

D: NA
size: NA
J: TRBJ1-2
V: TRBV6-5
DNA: TGTGCCAGCAGTTACTCATCCCCTACGGAAGGCTATGGCTACACCTTC
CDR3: CASSYSSPTEGYGYTF

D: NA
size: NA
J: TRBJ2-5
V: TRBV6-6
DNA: TGTGCCAGCAGTTACGGAGGGGAGACCCAGTACTTC
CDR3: CASSYGGETQYF

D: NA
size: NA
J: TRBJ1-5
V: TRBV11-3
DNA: TGTGCCAGCAGCTTAGAGACCCGTGGTCAGCCCCAGCATTTT
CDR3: CASSLETRGQPQHF

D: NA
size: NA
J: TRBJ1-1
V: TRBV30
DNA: TGTGCCTGGAGTGTAACTGTTAGAGCCACTGAAGCTTTCTTT
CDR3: CAWSVTVRATEAFF

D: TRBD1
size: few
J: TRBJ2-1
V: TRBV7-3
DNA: TGTGCCAGCAGCTTAGCTAACAGGGGATCCTACAATGAGCAGTTCTTC
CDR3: CASSLANRGSYNEQFF

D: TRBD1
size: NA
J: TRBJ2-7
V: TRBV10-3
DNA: TGTGCCATCAGCCCGGGACAGGGGTTCGACGAGCAGTACTTC
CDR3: CAISPGQGFDEQYF

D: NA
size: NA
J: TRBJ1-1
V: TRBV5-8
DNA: TGTGCCAGCAGCTTGTTGAGGGGAGCGGTGAACCTTGGCACTGAAGCTTTCTTT
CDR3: CASSLLRGAVNLGTEAFF

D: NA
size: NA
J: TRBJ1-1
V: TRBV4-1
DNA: TGCGCCAGCAGCCAAGAACGGGGGCGCGGCACTGAAGCTTTCTTT
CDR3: CASSQERGRGTEAFF

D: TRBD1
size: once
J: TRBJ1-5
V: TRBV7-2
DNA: TGTGCCAGCAGCTTAGAAGGGACAGGCTTCAATCAGCCCCAGCATTTT
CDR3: CASSLEGTGFNQPQHF

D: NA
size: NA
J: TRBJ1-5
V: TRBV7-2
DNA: TGTGCCAGCAGCTTTAACGCAGGGGCTAATCAGCCCCAGCATTTT
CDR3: CASSFNAGANQPQHF

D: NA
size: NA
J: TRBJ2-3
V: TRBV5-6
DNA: TGTGCCAGCAGCTTCATCGCCACAGATACGCAGTATTTT
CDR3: CASSFIATDTQYF

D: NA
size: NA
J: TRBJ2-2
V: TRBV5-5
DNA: TGTGCCAGCAGCTTTTATGACGGCACCGGGGAGCTGTTTTTT
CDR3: CASSFYDGTGELFF

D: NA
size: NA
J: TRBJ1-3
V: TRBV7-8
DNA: TGTGCCAGCAGCTTAGATAGGGACTTCGGCAACACCATATATTTT
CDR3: CASSLDRDFGNTIYF

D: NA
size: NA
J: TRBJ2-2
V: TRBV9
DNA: TGTGCCAGCAGCGTAGGAATGGGGCCGAACACCGGGGAGCTGTTTTTT
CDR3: CASSVGMGPNTGELFF

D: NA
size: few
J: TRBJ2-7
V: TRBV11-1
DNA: TGTGCCAGCAGCGACAGTACCTACTACGAGCAGTACTTC
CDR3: CASSDSTYYEQYF

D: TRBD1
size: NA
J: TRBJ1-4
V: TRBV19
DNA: TGTGCCAGCCAGAAGGGGGGGGACAGGGCGAGGGAACTGTTTTTT
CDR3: CASQKGGDRARELFF

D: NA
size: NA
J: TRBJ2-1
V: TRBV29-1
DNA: TGCAGCGTTGTAGGGATCCTATACAATGAGCAGTTCTTC
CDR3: CSVVGILYNEQFF

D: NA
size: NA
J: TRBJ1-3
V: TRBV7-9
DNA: TGTGCCAGCAGCTTCGGCGGGGGAAACACCATATATTTT
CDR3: CASSFGGGNTIYF

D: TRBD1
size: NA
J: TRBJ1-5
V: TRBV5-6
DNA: TGTGCCAGCAGCTACTCCCGACAGGGACTCAATCAGCCCCAGCATTTT
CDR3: CASSYSRQGLNQPQHF

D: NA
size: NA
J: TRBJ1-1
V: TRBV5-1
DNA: TGCGCCAGCAGCTTGGGGGCGAAGGGTGGGACTGAAGCTTTCTTT
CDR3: CASSLGAKGGTEAFF

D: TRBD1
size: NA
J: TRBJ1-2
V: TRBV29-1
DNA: TGCAGCGTACACAGGGGTGATGGCTACACCTTC
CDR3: CSVHRGDGYTF

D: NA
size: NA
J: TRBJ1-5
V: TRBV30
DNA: TGTGCCTGGAGTCCCGACAGTTTTAGCAATCAGCCCCAGCATTTT
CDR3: CAWSPDSFSNQPQHF

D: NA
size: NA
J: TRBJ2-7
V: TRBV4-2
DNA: TGTGCCAGCAGCCAAGAGCACCGGGACGGCTACGAGCAGTACTTC
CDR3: CASSQEHRDGYEQYF

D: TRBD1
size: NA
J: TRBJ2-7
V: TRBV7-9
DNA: TGTGCCAGCAGCGTTACAGGGGCGAACTACGAGCAGTACTTC
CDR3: CASSVTGANYEQYF

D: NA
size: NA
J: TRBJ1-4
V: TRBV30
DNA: TGTGCCTGGAGTACTGGCCCGAAGGCGAGCCTGTTTTTT
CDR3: CAWSTGPKASLFF

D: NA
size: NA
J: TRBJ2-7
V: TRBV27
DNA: TGTGCCAGCAGTTCAGGGGGGGGCTCCTACGAGCAGTACTTC
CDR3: CASSSGGGSYEQYF

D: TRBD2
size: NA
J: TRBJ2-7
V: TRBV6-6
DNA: TGTGCCAGCAGTCCACGCGGGGGGCGTGGCGAGCAGTACTTC
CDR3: CASSPRGGRGEQYF

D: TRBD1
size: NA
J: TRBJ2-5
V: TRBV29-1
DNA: TGCAGCGTTGAGACAGGGTCGGAAGAGACCCAGTACTTC
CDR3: CSVETGSEETQYF

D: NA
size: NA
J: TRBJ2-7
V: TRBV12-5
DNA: TGTGCTAGTGGTTCCGCGGACGTAGTCTACGAGCAGTACTTC
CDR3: CASGSADVVYEQYF

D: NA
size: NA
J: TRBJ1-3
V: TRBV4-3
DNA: TGCGCCAGCAGCCCCGTGGGGGCTGGAAACACCATATATTTT
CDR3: CASSPVGAGNTIYF

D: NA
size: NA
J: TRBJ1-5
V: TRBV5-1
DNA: TGCGCCAGCAGCTTAGATGGTCGGAACAATCAGCCCCAGCATTTT
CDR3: CASSLDGRNNQPQHF

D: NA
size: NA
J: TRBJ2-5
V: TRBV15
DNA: TGTGCCTCATCAGGGGGGGGTCAAGAGACCCAGTACTTC
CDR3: CASSGGGQETQYF

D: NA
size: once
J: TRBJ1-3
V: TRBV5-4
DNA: TGTGCCAGCAGTAGCGGAACCGGGACTCGTGGAAACACCATATATTTT
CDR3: CASSSGTGTRGNTIYF

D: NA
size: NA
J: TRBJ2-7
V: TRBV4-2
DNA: TGTGCCAGCACTCCGGGGGACGGAGACTCCTACGAGCAGTACTTC
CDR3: CASTPGDGDSYEQYF

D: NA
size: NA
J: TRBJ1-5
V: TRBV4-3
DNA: TGCGCCAGCAGCCAAGGGGCCACTTTGAGCCAGCCCCAGCATTTT
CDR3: CASSQGATLSQPQHF

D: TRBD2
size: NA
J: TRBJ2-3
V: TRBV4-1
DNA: TGCGCCAGCAGCCAAGACTTACAAGCGGGGGCCAGCACAGATACGCAGTATTTT
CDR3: CASSQDLQAGASTDTQYF

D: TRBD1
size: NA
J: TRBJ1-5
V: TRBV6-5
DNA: TGTGCCAGCAGTTACTCCGCCGGGACAGGGGTCCAGCCCCAGCATTTT
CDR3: CASSYSAGTGVQPQHF

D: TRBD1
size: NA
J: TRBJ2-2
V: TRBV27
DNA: TGTGCCAGCAGGACAGGGGTGTACACCGGGGAGCTGTTTTTT
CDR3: CASRTGVYTGELFF

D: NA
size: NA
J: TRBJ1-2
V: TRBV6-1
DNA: TGTGCCAGCAGTGAATTCGGACAGAGGATTAACTATGGCTACACCTTC
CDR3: CASSEFGQRINYGYTF

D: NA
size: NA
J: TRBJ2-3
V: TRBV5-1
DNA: TGCGCCAGCAGCTTGGCGCTAGAGGGGGATACGCAGTATTTT
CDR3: CASSLALEGDTQYF

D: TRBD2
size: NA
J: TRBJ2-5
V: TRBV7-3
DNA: TGTGCCAGCAGCTTTAGCGGGGGGAAAGAGACCCAGTACTTC
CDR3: CASSFSGGKETQYF

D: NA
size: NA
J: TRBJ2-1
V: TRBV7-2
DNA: TGTGCCAGCAGCTTAACAGGGCCTGAGCAGTTCTTC
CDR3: CASSLTGPEQFF

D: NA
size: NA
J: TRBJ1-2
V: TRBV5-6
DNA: TGTGCCAGCAGAACCTTGGGCCAGGCCCAGGGCTACACCTTC
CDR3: CASRTLGQAQGYTF

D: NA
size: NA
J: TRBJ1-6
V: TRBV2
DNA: TGTGCCAGCAGCCCTACTGGACAGTCGAGCTCCTATAATTCACCCCTCCACTTT
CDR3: CASSPTGQSSSYNSPLHF

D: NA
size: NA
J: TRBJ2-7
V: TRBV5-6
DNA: TGTGCCAGCAGCTCGGCCTACGAGCAGTACTTC
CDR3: CASSSAYEQYF

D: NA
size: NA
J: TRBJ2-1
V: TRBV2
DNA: TGTGCCAGCAGGGGGGAGGAGCAGTTCTTC
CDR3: CASRGEEQFF

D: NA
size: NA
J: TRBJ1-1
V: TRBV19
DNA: TGTGCCAGTACTCCCTCCGGCGGGGATGGCACTGAAGCTTTCTTT
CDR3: CASTPSGGDGTEAFF

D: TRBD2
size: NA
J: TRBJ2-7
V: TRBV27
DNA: TGTGCCAGCAAGTTAGCGGGGGGAGCCTACGAGCAGTACTTC
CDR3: CASKLAGGAYEQYF